The 6 T cell receptor beta chains presented below share a single source sample, sequenced in a study of Ad26.COV2.S vaccination and SARS-CoV-2 variants (dated by TCRdb to about 2021). The library was obtained by the immunoSEQ multiplex PCR assay. Drawn from immuneACCESS, this table holds only the in-frame rearrangements with V and J called that TCRdb kept. Clones are partly lost; checked studies trace under half to an unresolved V gene and leave the rest unexplained. Here the sample has around 270,000 clones; around 90% occur a single time. The ten largest make up about 2.7% of the sample. This specimen's treatment or condition label, interpreted: some 20 received Ad26.COV2.S at low or high dose, single or two shots; about 5 received placebo; per-sample allocation not given. Repertoires of vaccine and placebo recipients were sequenced from samples collected on day 63 after the first injection. Sample: peripheral blood, taken in a trial of Ad26.COV2.S vaccine versus placebo. Receptor source: a person aged 18-60 years who received the Ad26.COV2.S COVID-19 vaccine or a placebo.

CDR3 sequence reads: CSASSNPVTNEQFF. CDR3 nucleotide sequence: TGCAGTGCTAGTTCCAACCCAGTTACCAATGAGCAGTTCTTC. V and J are TRBV20-1 and TRBJ2-1; D unresolved. CDR1 is DFQATT and CDR2 is SNEGSKA in the germline V gene (reference sequence). V lost 3 bases, J lost 6 bases, and 15 bases lay in between. CDR3 length: 14 residues.

CDR3 bases: TGTGCCTGGAGTGTACTTCGGGTCCGGAAGACCTATGGCTACACCTTC. Translation: CAWSVLRVRKTYGYTF. The chain has TRBV30 and TRBJ1-2; D ambiguous. V was cut by 0 bases and J by 4 bases, with 18 bases left in between. CDR1 is GTSNPN, CDR2 SVGIG, per germline (reference sequence). CDR3 length equals 16 residues.

The rearrangement uses TRBV6-5 and TRBJ2-3; D is uncertain. CDR1 and CDR2 (germline): MNHEY, SVGAGI. The CDR3 extends over 15 amino acids. V lost 9 bases to trimming and J lost 0 bases, with 16 bases between them. The CDR3 is CASVNVGASTDTQYF. As DNA, the CDR3 is TGTGCCAGTGTTAACGTGGGTGCTAGCACAGATACGCAGTATTTT.

The chain recombines TRBV12-3 or TRBV12-4 with TRBJ2-3; D ambiguous. The CDR3 runs 12 residues. Trimming removed 5 bases at V and 4 bases at J, with 7 bases between. The CDR3 protein is CASSPPPDTQYF. The CDR3 DNA reads TGTGCCAGCAGTCCCCCCCCAGATACGCAGTATTTT.

The chain recombines TRBV7-9 with TRBJ2-5; D gene unclear. V gave up 4 bases and J gave up 5 bases, with 14 bases separating them. Germline assignment: CDR1 SEHNR and CDR2 FQNEAQ (reference sequence). The CDR3 covers 14 residues. CDR3: CASSSVDGGETQYF. The DNA for the CDR3 is TGTGCCAGCAGCTCCGTGGACGGTGGGGAGACCCAGTACTTC.

The J gene is TRBJ1-2, the V gene TRBV7-8; 7 positions agree with TRBD1. This CDR3 is 15 amino acids long. V dropped 4 bases and J dropped 8; count of bases not matched to a gene: 13. Germline CDR1 SGHVS, CDR2 FQNEAQ. The CDR3, as DNA: TGTGCCAGCAGCTCCTACGACAGGGTAAAGGGCGGCTACACCTTC. This encodes CASSSYDRVKGGYTF.